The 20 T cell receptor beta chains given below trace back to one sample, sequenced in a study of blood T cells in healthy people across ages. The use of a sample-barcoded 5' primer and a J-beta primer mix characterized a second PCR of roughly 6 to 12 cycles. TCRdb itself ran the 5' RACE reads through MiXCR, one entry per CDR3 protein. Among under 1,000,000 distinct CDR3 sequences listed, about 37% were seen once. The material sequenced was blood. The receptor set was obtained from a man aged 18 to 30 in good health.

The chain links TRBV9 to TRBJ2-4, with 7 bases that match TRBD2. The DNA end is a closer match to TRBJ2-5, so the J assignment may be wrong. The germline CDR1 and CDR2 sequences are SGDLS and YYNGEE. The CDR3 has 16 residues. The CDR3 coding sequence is TGTGCCAGCAGCGTATCCCCACAAATTAGCGGGGAGACCCAGTACTTC. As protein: CASSVSPQISGETQYF.

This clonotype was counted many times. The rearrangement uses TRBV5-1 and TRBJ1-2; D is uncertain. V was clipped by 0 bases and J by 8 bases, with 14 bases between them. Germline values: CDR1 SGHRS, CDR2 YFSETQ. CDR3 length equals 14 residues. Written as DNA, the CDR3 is TGCGCCAGCAGCTTGGATATTAGTTCGCGAGGCTACACCTTC. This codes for CASSLDISSRGYTF. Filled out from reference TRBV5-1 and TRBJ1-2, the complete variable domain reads KAGVTQTPRYLIKTRGQQVTLSCSPISGHRSVSWYQQTPGQGLQFLFEYFSETQRNKGNFPGRFSGRQFSNSRSEMNVSTLELGDSALYLCASSLDISSRGYTFGSGTRLTVV.

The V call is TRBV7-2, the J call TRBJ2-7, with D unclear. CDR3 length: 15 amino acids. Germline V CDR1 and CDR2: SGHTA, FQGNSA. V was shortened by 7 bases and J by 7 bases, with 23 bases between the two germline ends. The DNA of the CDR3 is TGTGCCAGCACCGCCACTTGGGCCCCCTACAATGAGCAGTACTTC. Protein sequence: CASTATWAPYNEQYF. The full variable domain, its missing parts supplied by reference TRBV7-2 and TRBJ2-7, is GAGVSQSPSNKVTEKGKDVELRCDPISGHTALYWYRQSLGQGLEFLIYFQGNSAPDKSGLPSDRFSAERTGGSVSTLTIQRTQQEDSAVYLCASTATWAPYNEQYFGPGTRLTVT.

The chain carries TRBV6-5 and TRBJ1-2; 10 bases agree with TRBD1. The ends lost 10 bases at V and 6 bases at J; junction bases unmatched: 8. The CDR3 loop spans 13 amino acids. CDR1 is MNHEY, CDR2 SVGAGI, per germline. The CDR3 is CATYYGTGDGYTF. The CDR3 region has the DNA TGTGCCACCTATTACGGGACAGGGGATGGCTACACCTTC.

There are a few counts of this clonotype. The CDR3: CASSLTRTNSYNEQFF. The CDR3 coding sequence is TGTGCCAGCAGCCTAACTAGAACCAACTCCTACAATGAGCAGTTCTTC. The genes are TRBV9 and TRBJ2-1; the D gene is possibly TRBD2 (5 bases). This CDR3 has 16 residues. V was shortened by 4 bases and J by 0 bases, with 14 bases between the two germline ends. Germline V gene lookup returns CDR1 SGDLS and CDR2 YYNGEE.

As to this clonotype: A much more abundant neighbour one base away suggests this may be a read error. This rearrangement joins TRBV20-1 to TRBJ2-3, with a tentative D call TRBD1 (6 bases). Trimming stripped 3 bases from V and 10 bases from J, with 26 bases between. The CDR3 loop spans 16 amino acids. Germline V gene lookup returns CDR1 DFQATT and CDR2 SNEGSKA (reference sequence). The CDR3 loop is CSASRALGVGAGAQYF. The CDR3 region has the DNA TGCAGTGCTAGCCGGGCCCTAGGGGTGGGCGCAGGGGCGCAGTATTTT.

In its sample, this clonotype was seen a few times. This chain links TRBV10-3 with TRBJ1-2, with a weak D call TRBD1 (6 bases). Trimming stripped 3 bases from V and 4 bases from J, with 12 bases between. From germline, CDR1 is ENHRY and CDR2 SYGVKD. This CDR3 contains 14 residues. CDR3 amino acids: CAISDGQTSYGYTF. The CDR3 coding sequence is TGTGCCATCAGTGATGGACAGACTTCCTATGGCTACACCTTC.

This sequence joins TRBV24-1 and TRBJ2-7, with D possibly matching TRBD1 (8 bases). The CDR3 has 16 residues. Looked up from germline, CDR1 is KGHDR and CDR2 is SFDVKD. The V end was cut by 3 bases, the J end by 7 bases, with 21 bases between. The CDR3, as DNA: TGTGCCACCAGTGATGACAGGGGAGGGATATACAATGAGCAGTACTTC. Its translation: CATSDDRGGIYNEQYF.

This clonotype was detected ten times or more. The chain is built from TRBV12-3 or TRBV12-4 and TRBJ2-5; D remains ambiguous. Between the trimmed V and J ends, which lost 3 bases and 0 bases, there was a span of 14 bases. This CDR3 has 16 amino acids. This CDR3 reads CASSFSSGHNQETQYF. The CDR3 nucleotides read TGTGCCAGCAGTTTTAGTTCCGGGCACAACCAAGAGACCCAGTACTTC.

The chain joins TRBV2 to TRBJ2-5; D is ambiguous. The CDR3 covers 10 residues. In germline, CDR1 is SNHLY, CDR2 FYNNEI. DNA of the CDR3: TGTGCTTATGGCGGAGAGACCCAGTACTTC. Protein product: CAYGGETQYF.

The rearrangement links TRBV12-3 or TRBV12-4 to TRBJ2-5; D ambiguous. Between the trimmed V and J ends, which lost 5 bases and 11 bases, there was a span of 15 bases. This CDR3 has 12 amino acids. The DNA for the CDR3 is TGTGCCAGCAGTGCGCAGTGGCGTGAGCAGTACTTC. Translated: CASSAQWREQYF.

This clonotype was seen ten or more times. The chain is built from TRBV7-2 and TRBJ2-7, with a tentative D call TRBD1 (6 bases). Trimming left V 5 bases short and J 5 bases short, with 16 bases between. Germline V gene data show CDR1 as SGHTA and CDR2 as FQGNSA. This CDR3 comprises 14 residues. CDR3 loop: CASSRNQQGDEQYF. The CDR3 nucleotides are TGTGCCAGCAGCAGAAACCAACAGGGAGACGAGCAGTACTTC.

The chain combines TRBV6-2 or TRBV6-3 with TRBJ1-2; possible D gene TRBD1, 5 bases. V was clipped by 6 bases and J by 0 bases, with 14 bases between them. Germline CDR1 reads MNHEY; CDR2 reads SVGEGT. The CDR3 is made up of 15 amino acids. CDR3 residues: CASRQTATSNYGYTF. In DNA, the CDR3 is TGTGCCAGCAGACAGACAGCTACCTCTAACTATGGCTACACCTTC.

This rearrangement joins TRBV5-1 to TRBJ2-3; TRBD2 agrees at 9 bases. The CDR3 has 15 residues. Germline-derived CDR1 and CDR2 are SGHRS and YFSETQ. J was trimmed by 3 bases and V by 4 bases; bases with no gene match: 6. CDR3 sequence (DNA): TGCGCCAGCAGCCTGAGGACTAGCGCAACAGATACGCAGTATTTT. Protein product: CASSLRTSATDTQYF.

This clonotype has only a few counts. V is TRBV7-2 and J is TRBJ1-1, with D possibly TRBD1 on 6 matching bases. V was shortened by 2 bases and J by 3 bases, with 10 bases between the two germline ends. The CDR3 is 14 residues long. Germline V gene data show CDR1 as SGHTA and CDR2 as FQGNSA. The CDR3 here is CASSLNRDDTEAFF. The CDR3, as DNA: TGTGCCAGCAGCTTAAACAGGGATGACACTGAAGCTTTCTTT.

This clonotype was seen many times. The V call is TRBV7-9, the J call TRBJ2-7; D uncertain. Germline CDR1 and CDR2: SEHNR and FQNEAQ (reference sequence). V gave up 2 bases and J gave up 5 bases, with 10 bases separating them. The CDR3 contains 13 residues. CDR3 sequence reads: CASSLQLAHEQYF. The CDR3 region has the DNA TGTGCCAGCAGCTTACAGCTCGCCCACGAGCAGTACTTC.

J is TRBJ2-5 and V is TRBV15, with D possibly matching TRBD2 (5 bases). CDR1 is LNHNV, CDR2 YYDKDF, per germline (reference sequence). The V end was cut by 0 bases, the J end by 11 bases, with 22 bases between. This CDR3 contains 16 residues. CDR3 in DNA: TGTGCCACCAGCAGAGATAGCGCCAGCTCCTACAATGAGCAGTACTTC. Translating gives CATSRDSASSYNEQYF.

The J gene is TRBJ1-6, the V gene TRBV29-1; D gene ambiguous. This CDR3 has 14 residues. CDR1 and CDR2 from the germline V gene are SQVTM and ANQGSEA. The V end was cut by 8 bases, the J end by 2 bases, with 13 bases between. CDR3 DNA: TGCAGCCCTGGGGAGAGCCCCTATAATTCACCCCTCCACTTT. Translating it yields CSPGESPYNSPLHF. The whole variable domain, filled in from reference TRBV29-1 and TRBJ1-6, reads SAVISQKPSRDICQRGTSLTIQCQVDSQVTMMFWYRQQPGQSLTLIATANQGSEATYESGFVIDKFPISRPNLTFSTLTVSNMSPEDSSIYLCSPGESPYNSPLHFGNGTRLTVT.

The CDR3 nucleotides read TGTGCCAGCAGTTTCTTACCCGGGGAGCTGTTTTTT. Encoded protein: CASSFLPGELFF. V and J are TRBV27 and TRBJ2-2; no clear D. The germline V gene encodes CDR1 MNHEY and CDR2 SMNVEV (reference sequence). The V end lost 3 bases, the J end lost 6 bases, and 5 bases lay between the germline ends. The CDR3 sequence is 12 residues long.

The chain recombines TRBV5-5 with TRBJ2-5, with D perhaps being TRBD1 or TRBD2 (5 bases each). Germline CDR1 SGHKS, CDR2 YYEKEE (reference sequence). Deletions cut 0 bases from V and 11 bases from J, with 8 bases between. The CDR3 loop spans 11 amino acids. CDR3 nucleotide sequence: TGTGCCAGCAGCTTGGACAGGAGGCAGTACTTC. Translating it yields CASSLDRRQYF.